The rows below give T cell receptor beta chains drawn from one sample of a study of glioma-infiltrating T cells after dendritic cell vaccination. Data came from immunoSEQ multiplex PCR; TCRdb stores just in-frame clones and leaves some out. The sample gives roughly 50,000 clones, about 91% of which show up once; around 5% is in the top ten. The input for sequencing was blood, taken after dendritic cell vaccination. These receptor sequences come from a human donor with glioblastoma. Each CDR3 is given with its conserved first and last residue. The D gene is left open where the match is weak. The size of a clone is reported for some rows only, either as once, few or many, or as a class for expanded clones.

len	abundance	d_gene	v_gene	j_gene	CDR3aa	CDR3nt
15	-	-	TRBV18	TRBJ2-7	CASSPMRPSPYEQYF	TGTGCCAGCTCACCCATGCGGCCTAGCCCGTACGAGCAGTACTTC
13	once	-	TRBV2	TRBJ2-1	CASSEAPGEVQFF	TGTGCCAGCAGTGAAGCACCTGGGGAGGTGCAGTTCTTC
17	-	TRBD1	TRBV19	TRBJ2-2	CASNKGAPGQGSGELFF	TGTGCCAGTAACAAAGGGGCCCCGGGACAGGGGTCCGGGGAGCTGTTTTTT
17	-	-	TRBV13	TRBJ2-1	CASSLRRQGFDYNEQFF	TGTGCCAGCAGCTTAAGACGTCAGGGATTTGATTACAATGAGCAGTTCTTC
15	-	TRBD2	TRBV27	TRBJ2-7	CASSPGLAGSYEQYF	TGTGCCAGCTCACCGGGACTAGCGGGCTCTTACGAGCAGTACTTC
15	-	TRBD1	TRBV27	TRBJ2-1	CASSLSGTGINEQFF	TGTGCCAGCAGTTTATCAGGGACAGGGATCAATGAGCAGTTCTTC
13	once	-	TRBV18	TRBJ1-1	CASFPTDLGEAFF	TGTGCCAGCTTCCCGACGGACTTGGGTGAAGCTTTCTTT
16	-	TRBD2	TRBV19	TRBJ2-5	CASSIAAGGVVETQYF	TGTGCCAGTAGTATAGCGGCGGGAGGCGTAGTGGAGACCCAGTACTTC
14	-	TRBD1	TRBV27	TRBJ2-7	CASSFGTGGYEQYF	TGTGCCAGCAGTTTCGGGACAGGTGGTTACGAGCAGTACTTC
15	once	-	TRBV9	TRBJ1-4	CASSVGTQDNEKLFF	TGTGCCAGCAGCGTAGGTACTCAGGATAATGAAAAACTGTTTTTT
15	-	-	TRBV5-4	TRBJ2-2	CASSLDAPTGGELFF	TGTGCCAGCAGCTTGGATGCCCCAACCGGCGGGGAGCTGTTTTTT
15	-	-	TRBV27	TRBJ2-3	CASSFSWEGADTQYF	TGTGCCAGCAGTTTCTCGTGGGAGGGGGCAGATACGCAGTATTTT
13	-	-	TRBV25-1	TRBJ1-1	CASSPGDVAEAFF	TGTGCCAGCAGTCCAGGGGATGTCGCTGAAGCTTTCTTT
13	-	TRBD2	TRBV27	TRBJ2-3	CASGSGGARTQYF	TGTGCCAGCGGGTCGGGGGGGGCGCGTACGCAGTATTTT
13	-	-	TRBV28	TRBJ2-2	CASRQESTGELFF	TGTGCCTCCCGACAGGAGTCCACCGGGGAGCTGTTTTTT
14	once	-	TRBV9	TRBJ2-2	CASSADRFTGELFF	TGTGCCAGCAGCGCAGACAGGTTCACCGGGGAGCTGTTTTTT
14	-	-	TRBV30	TRBJ2-3	CAWSMLVGTDTQYF	TGTGCCTGGAGTATGCTAGTCGGCACAGATACGCAGTATTTT
15	few	-	TRBV7-2	TRBJ1-4	CASSFDSTTNEKLFF	TGTGCCAGCAGTTTTGACTCAACAACTAATGAAAAACTGTTTTTT
15	-	TRBD2	TRBV19	TRBJ2-5	CASSLLAGGRETQYF	TGTGCCAGTAGCCTTCTAGCGGGAGGTAGAGAGACCCAGTACTTC
18	few	TRBD2	TRBV9	TRBJ2-1	CASSVQAGEFGSYNEQFF	TGTGCCAGCAGCGTTCAAGCGGGAGAATTCGGGTCCTACAATGAGCAGTTCTTC
15	-	TRBD1	TRBV5-1	TRBJ2-1	CASSRDRVKDNEQFF	TGCGCCAGCAGTCGCGACAGGGTAAAGGACAATGAGCAGTTCTTC
16	few	-	TRBV29-1	TRBJ1-5	CSVELDGLGESQPQHF	TGCAGCGTTGAATTGGACGGCCTTGGGGAGAGCCAGCCCCAGCATTTT
13	-	TRBD2	TRBV5-4	TRBJ2-7	CASTPGGSYEQYF	TGTGCCAGCACCCCGGGAGGGTCCTACGAGCAGTACTTC
16	few	TRBD1	TRBV6-5	TRBJ1-1	CASSWAKTGVVTEAFF	TGTGCCAGCAGTTGGGCGAAGACAGGGGTTGTCACTGAAGCTTTCTTT
15	-	TRBD2	TRBV7-3	TRBJ2-1	CASSLTSGNYNEQFF	TGTGCCAGCAGCTTAACTAGCGGGAACTACAATGAGCAGTTCTTC
15	-	TRBD2	TRBV7-2	TRBJ2-7	CASSLGAGERNEQYF	TGTGCCAGCAGCTTAGGTGCGGGAGAGCGGAACGAGCAGTACTTC
15	-	-	TRBV5-6	TRBJ1-1	CASSFVGTTNTEAFF	TGTGCCAGCAGCTTCGTCGGGACAACCAACACTGAAGCTTTCTTT
15	-	TRBD1	TRBV30	TRBJ1-2	CAWRTSGTALPRGTF	TGCGCCTGGAGAACCTCCGGGACAGCCCTCCCCCGGGGCACCTTC
14	-	-	TRBV27	TRBJ2-1	CASSFPNFLGEQFF	TGTGCCAGCAGTTTCCCCAACTTCCTTGGTGAGCAGTTCTTC
15	-	-	TRBV5-1	TRBJ1-4	CASSLVVAGNEKLFF	TGCGCCAGCAGCTTGGTAGTCGCGGGTAATGAAAAACTGTTTTTT
16	-	TRBD2	TRBV19	TRBJ2-3	CASSVGLAGAADTQYF	TGTGCCAGTAGTGTCGGACTAGCGGGAGCTGCAGATACGCAGTATTTT
13	-	-	TRBV19	TRBJ2-3	CASSSGAADTQYF	TGTGCCAGTTCATCGGGAGCTGCAGATACGCAGTATTTT
14	-	TRBD1	TRBV19	TRBJ2-7	CASSPGTGGYEQYF	TGTGCCAGTTCCCCCGGGACAGGGGGTTACGAGCAGTACTTC
14	-	-	TRBV5-1	TRBJ2-5	CASSVLGAQETQYF	TGCGCCAGCAGCGTATTGGGAGCCCAAGAGACCCAGTACTTC
15	-	-	TRBV6-5	TRBJ2-2	CASSLIHQNTGELFF	TGTGCCAGCAGTCTTATACACCAGAACACCGGGGAGCTGTTTTTT
12	-	-	TRBV19	TRBJ1-2	CASSIPREGYTF	TGTGCCAGTAGTATACCCAGGGAAGGCTACACCTTC
11	-	-	TRBV11-2	TRBJ1-1	CASTSDTEAFF	TGTGCCAGCACCTCGGACACTGAAGCTTTCTTT
13	-	-	TRBV6-5	TRBJ2-2	CATRGANTGELFF	TGTGCCACTCGGGGGGCAAACACCGGGGAGCTGTTTTTT
15	once	TRBD1	TRBV5-6	TRBJ2-7	CASSFPGTGTYEQYF	TGTGCCAGCAGCTTTCCAGGGACAGGGACCTACGAGCAGTACTTC
16	-	-	TRBV6-1	TRBJ2-3	CASSAQGLTSTDTQYF	TGTGCCAGCAGTGCCCAGGGACTGACTAGCACAGATACGCAGTATTTT
18	once	-	TRBV10-3	TRBJ2-6	CAIGGAGLQSSGANVLTF	TGTGCCATCGGGGGTGCTGGACTACAGAGCTCTGGGGCCAACGTCCTGACTTTC
14	-	-	TRBV19	TRBJ2-7	CASSIVHSGYEQYF	TGTGCCAGTAGTATAGTGCATAGTGGCTACGAGCAGTACTTC
16	once	-	TRBV19	TRBJ2-7	CASSSPGRGTSYEQYF	TGTGCCAGTAGTTCCCCCGGGCGGGGCACCTCCTACGAGCAGTACTTC
19	-	TRBD1	TRBV5-6	TRBJ1-5	CASSPSRARGHRGNQPQHF	TGTGCCAGCAGCCCCTCCCGGGCCAGGGGGCATAGAGGCAATCAGCCCCAGCATTTT
14	-	-	TRBV7-2	TRBJ2-3	CASSFWRGGDTQYF	TGTGCCAGCAGCTTTTGGCGGGGCGGGGATACGCAGTATTTT
16	-	TRBD2	TRBV11-3	TRBJ2-2	CASSLVLGGSTGELFF	TGTGCCAGCAGCTTAGTTCTCGGGGGGAGCACCGGGGAGCTGTTTTTT
12	once	TRBD1	TRBV27	TRBJ1-1	CASSSGGTEAFF	TGTGCCAGCAGTTCAGGGGGGACTGAAGCTTTCTTT
17	-	TRBD2	TRBV7-2	TRBJ2-4	CASSSSGRAGAKNIQYF	TGTGCCAGCAGTTCCAGCGGGAGGGCCGGAGCCAAAAACATTCAGTACTTC
15	-	-	TRBV4-2	TRBJ1-2	CASSQNPDSNYGYTF	TGTGCCAGCAGCCAAAATCCGGACAGTAACTATGGCTACACCTTC
13	-	TRBD2	TRBV28	TRBJ2-1	CASSLNLAGEQFF	TGTGCCAGCAGTCTGAACCTAGCGGGAGAGCAGTTCTTC
13	-	-	TRBV5-6	TRBJ2-5	CASSLVQGETQYF	TGTGCCAGCAGCTTGGTGCAGGGGGAGACCCAGTACTTC
15	once	TRBD1	TRBV6-5	TRBJ1-3	CASSHDRGPGNTIYF	TGTGCCAGCAGCCACGACAGGGGACCTGGAAACACCATATATTTT
16	-	TRBD2	TRBV10-3	TRBJ2-5	CAISEGGRALGETQYF	TGTGCCATCAGTGAGGGGGGGAGGGCCCTCGGAGAGACCCAGTACTTC
17	-	TRBD1	TRBV10-3	TRBJ2-2	CAISELTGGINTGELFF	TGTGCCATCAGTGAACTTACAGGGGGCATTAACACCGGGGAGCTGTTTTTT
17	once	TRBD2	TRBV27	TRBJ2-7	CASSLYASGSVAVEQYF	TGTGCCAGCAGTTTATACGCTAGCGGGAGTGTTGCTGTCGAGCAGTACTTC
15	once	TRBD2	TRBV6-6	TRBJ2-3	CATRRLAGDTDTQYF	TGTGCCACCCGAAGACTAGCGGGAGATACAGATACGCAGTATTTT
15	-	-	TRBV19	TRBJ2-7	CASAAQPIGGYEQYF	TGTGCCAGTGCCGCCCAACCTATCGGTGGCTACGAGCAGTACTTC